Listed below are T cell receptor beta chains from one sample, sequenced in a study of T cell repertoires in ileal Crohn's disease. Assay: immunoSEQ multiplex PCR; the TCRdb copy retains only in-frame clones and omits some. The table shows thousands of clones, with around 63% occurring only once. Sequenced input: ileal tissue. These receptors were collected from an adult with Crohn's disease. Both conserved end residues are part of each CDR3. The order of the fields is D gene, J gene, V gene, CDR3 length, clone size, CDR3 DNA, CDR3 protein. D genes are given only for firm matches. Clone size, where shown, is once, few, many, or a class for clones that have expanded.

D: NA
J: TRBJ1-2
V: TRBV18
length: 13
size: large
DNA: TGTGCCAGCTCACCACCGTCGGGGTATGGCTACACCTTC
CDR3: CASSPPSGYGYTF

D: NA
J: TRBJ1-4
V: TRBV30
length: 13
size: few
DNA: TGTGCCTGGAGCGGAGGAACTAATGAAAAACTGTTTTTT
CDR3: CAWSGGTNEKLFF

D: NA
J: TRBJ2-1
V: TRBV4-3
length: 14
size: NA
DNA: TGCGCCAGCAGCCAGAGAGGAATTGTCAATGAGCAGTTCTTC
CDR3: CASSQRGIVNEQFF

D: TRBD1
J: TRBJ2-2
V: TRBV6-5
length: 15
size: NA
DNA: TGTGCCAGCAGCCAACGACAGGGTACCACCGGGGAGCTGTTTTTT
CDR3: CASSQRQGTTGELFF

D: NA
J: TRBJ1-2
V: TRBV7-3
length: 13
size: NA
DNA: TGTGCCAGCAGCTTAAGTCAGGGAGGAGGCTACACCTTC
CDR3: CASSLSQGGGYTF

D: NA
J: TRBJ1-2
V: TRBV27
length: 15
size: NA
DNA: TGTGCCAGCAGTTTCTCCGGGGGTGGGCACTATGGCTACACCTTC
CDR3: CASSFSGGGHYGYTF

D: TRBD1
J: TRBJ2-5
V: TRBV7-9
length: 15
size: NA
DNA: TGTGCCAGCAGCCCCCTGGGACAGGGACTGGGGACCCAGTACTTC
CDR3: CASSPLGQGLGTQYF

D: NA
J: TRBJ1-3
V: TRBV28
length: 15
size: few
DNA: TGTGCCAGCAGTTTGTGGGGGGGCACTGGAAACACCATATATTTT
CDR3: CASSLWGGTGNTIYF

D: TRBD1
J: TRBJ2-5
V: TRBV10-1
length: 15
size: NA
DNA: TGCGCCAGTACCCGGGACAGCCCTTCCAAAGAGACCCAGTACTTC
CDR3: CASTRDSPSKETQYF

D: TRBD1
J: TRBJ1-2
V: TRBV6-5
length: 15
size: NA
DNA: TGTGCCAGCAGTACGGGACAGGGGGCTTCGAGGGGCTACACCTTC
CDR3: CASSTGQGASRGYTF

D: TRBD1
J: TRBJ2-7
V: TRBV29-1
length: 12
size: NA
DNA: TGCAGCGTTGGGACAGGGGAGCGCGAGCAGTACTTC
CDR3: CSVGTGEREQYF

D: TRBD2
J: TRBJ2-5
V: TRBV9
length: 18
size: few
DNA: TGTGCCAGCAGCGCAAGGGGGACTAGCGGGAGGGTAAAAGAGACCCAGTACTTC
CDR3: CASSARGTSGRVKETQYF

D: NA
J: TRBJ2-1
V: TRBV2
length: 14
size: medium-sized
DNA: TGTGCCAGCAGTGAAGCGGAGTCCAGGGGCGAGCAGTTCTTC
CDR3: CASSEAESRGEQFF

D: NA
J: TRBJ1-4
V: TRBV11-2
length: 14
size: NA
DNA: TGTGCCAGCAGCTGGGACAAAACTAATGAAAAACTGTTTTTT
CDR3: CASSWDKTNEKLFF

D: TRBD1
J: TRBJ1-4
V: TRBV6-1
length: 14
size: few
DNA: TGTGCCAGCAGTTGGGGACAGAAGAATGAAAAACTGTTTTTT
CDR3: CASSWGQKNEKLFF

D: NA
J: TRBJ2-2
V: TRBV6-5
length: 14
size: NA
DNA: TGTGCCAGCAGTTACTCTCTGAACACCGGGGAGCTGTTTTTT
CDR3: CASSYSLNTGELFF

D: TRBD2
J: TRBJ2-7
V: TRBV15
length: 14
size: NA
DNA: TGTGCCACCAGCAGAGGGGACTACCTTCGTGAGCAGTACTTC
CDR3: CATSRGDYLREQYF

D: NA
J: TRBJ2-1
V: TRBV7-9
length: 18
size: NA
DNA: TGTGCCAGCGCTCCCGGCCCGGGTTACCCGAGCTCCTACAATGAGCAGTTCTTC
CDR3: CASAPGPGYPSSYNEQFF

D: NA
J: TRBJ2-7
V: TRBV4-2
length: 14
size: NA
DNA: TGTGCCAGCAGCCTGACTGGTGGGCGGGACGAGCAGTACTTC
CDR3: CASSLTGGRDEQYF

D: NA
J: TRBJ2-1
V: TRBV19
length: 12
size: few
DNA: TGTGCCAGTAGTAGGACAGACAATGAGCAGTTCTTC
CDR3: CASSRTDNEQFF

D: NA
J: TRBJ1-2
V: TRBV5-6
length: 14
size: few
DNA: TGTGCCAGCAGCTTTGGGGGGGCCCCCTATGGCTACACCTTC
CDR3: CASSFGGAPYGYTF

D: NA
J: TRBJ1-2
V: TRBV7-8
length: 16
size: NA
DNA: TGTGCCAGCAGCTTAGCTTTCAAGGGGCAGGGCTATGGCTACACCTTC
CDR3: CASSLAFKGQGYGYTF

D: NA
J: TRBJ2-1
V: TRBV6-4
length: 14
size: NA
DNA: TGTGCCAGCAGTGACGCCCACACATACAATGAGCAGTTCTTC
CDR3: CASSDAHTYNEQFF

D: NA
J: TRBJ2-1
V: TRBV11-3
length: 11
size: few
DNA: TGTGCCAGCAGCCAGTTTAATGAGCAGTTCTTC
CDR3: CASSQFNEQFF

D: NA
J: TRBJ1-2
V: TRBV27
length: 14
size: NA
DNA: TGTGCCAGCAGCTTCGATTGGAAGGGGTATGGCTACACCTTC
CDR3: CASSFDWKGYGYTF

D: NA
J: TRBJ1-1
V: TRBV7-9
length: 16
size: NA
DNA: TGTGCCAGCAGCTCCCGATCTGGGGAGGAGGGGACTGAAGCTTTCTTT
CDR3: CASSSRSGEEGTEAFF

D: TRBD2
J: TRBJ2-5
V: TRBV4-3
length: 18
size: NA
DNA: TGCGCCAGCAGCCAAGGGGCCCTAGCGGGGGCCGGCCAAGAGACCCAGTACTTC
CDR3: CASSQGALAGAGQETQYF

D: NA
J: TRBJ2-7
V: TRBV30
length: 14
size: NA
DNA: TGTGCCAGGAGCCTCCCGGGGAACTCCTACGAGCAGTACTTC
CDR3: CARSLPGNSYEQYF